This entry concerns a single T cell receptor (beta chain). Method: immunoSEQ multiplex PCR; TCRdb's copy keeps in-frame clones and lacks some. The table includes 220,000 or so clones, approximately 83% detected once. This entry comes from a study of blood T cell repertoires in COVID-19. Sequencing used PBMCs or T cells enriched from blood (not recorded which). The sequence was obtained from a woman between 40 and 55 years old with acute COVID-19.

CDR3: CASHLLSGTGRTGELFF. CDR3 bases: TGTGCCAGTCATCTTTTGTCCGGGACAGGGAGGACCGGGGAGCTGTTTTTT. The chain is built from TRBV19 and TRBJ2-2, with TRBD1 matching 9 bases. CDR1 is LNHDA, CDR2 SQIVND, per germline (reference sequence). Unmatched junction bases numbered 15, after V lost 8 bases and J lost 5 bases. The CDR3 is made up of 17 amino acids.